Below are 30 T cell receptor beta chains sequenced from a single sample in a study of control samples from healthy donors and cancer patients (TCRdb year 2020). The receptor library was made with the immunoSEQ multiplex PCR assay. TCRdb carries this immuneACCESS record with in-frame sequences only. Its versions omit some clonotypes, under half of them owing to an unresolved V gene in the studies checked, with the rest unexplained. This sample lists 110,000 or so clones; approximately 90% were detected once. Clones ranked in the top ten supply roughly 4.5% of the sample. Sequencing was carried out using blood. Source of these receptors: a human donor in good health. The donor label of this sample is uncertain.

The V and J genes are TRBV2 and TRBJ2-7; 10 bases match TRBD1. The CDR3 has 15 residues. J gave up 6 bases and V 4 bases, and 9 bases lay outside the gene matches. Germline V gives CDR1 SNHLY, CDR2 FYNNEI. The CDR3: CASSGELTGGVEQYV. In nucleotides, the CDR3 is TGTGCCAGCAGTGGGGAATTGACAGGGGGCGTCGAGCAGTACGTC.

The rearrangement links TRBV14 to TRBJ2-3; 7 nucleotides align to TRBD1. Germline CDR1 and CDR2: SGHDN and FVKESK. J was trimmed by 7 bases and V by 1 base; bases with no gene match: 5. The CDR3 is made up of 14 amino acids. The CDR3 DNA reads TGTGCCAGCAGCCAAGCCGGGACAGCGCATACGCAGTATTTT. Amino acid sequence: CASSQAGTAHTQYF.

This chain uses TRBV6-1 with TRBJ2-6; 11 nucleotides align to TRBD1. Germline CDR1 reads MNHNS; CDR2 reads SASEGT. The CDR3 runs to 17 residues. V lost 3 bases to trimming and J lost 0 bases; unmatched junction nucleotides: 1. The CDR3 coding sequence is TGTGCCAGCAGTGACGGGACAGGGGGCTCTGGGGCCAACGTCCTGACTTTC. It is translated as CASSDGTGGSGANVLTF.

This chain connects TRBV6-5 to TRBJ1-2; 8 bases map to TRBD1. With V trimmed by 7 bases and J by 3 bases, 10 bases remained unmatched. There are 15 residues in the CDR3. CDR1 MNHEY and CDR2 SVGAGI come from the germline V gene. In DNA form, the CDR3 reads TGTGCCAGCAATAACGGACAGGGACCCGACTATGGCTACACCTTC. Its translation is CASNNGQGPDYGYTF.

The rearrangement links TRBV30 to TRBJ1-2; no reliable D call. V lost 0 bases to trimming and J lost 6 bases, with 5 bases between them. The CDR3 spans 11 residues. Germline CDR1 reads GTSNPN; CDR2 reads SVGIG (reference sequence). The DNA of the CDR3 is TGTGCCTGGAGTGTAGTACATGGCTACACCTTC. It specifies CAWSVVHGYTF. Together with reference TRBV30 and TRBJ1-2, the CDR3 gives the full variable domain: SQTIHQWPATLVQPVGSPLSLECTVEGTSNPNLYWYRQAAGRGLQLLFYSVGIGQISSEVPQNLSASRPQDRQFILSSKKLLLSDSGFYLCAWSVVHGYTFGSGTRLTVV.

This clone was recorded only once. The DNA for the CDR3 is TGTGCCAGTAGGTATAGAGCAACTAATGAAAAACTGTTTTTT. Its translation is CASRYRATNEKLFF. The chain carries TRBV19 and TRBJ1-4; D is undetermined. This CDR3 is built from 14 residues. Germline V gene sequence: CDR1 LNHDA, CDR2 SQIVND (reference sequence). The germline V and J ends were trimmed by 6 bases and 0 bases, with 8 bases remaining between them. Full variable domain (missing parts from reference TRBV19 and TRBJ1-4): DGGITQSPKYLFRKEGQNVTLSCEQNLNHDAMYWYRQDPGQGLRLIYYSQIVNDFQKGDIAEGYSVSREKKESFPLTVTSAQKNPTAFYLCASRYRATNEKLFFGSGTQLSVL.

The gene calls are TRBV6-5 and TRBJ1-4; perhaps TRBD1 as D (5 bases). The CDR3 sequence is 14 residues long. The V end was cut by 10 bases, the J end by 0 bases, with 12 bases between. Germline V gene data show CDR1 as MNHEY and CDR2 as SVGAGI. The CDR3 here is CAIRGGTTNEKLFF. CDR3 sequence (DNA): TGTGCCATACGGGGGGGTACAACTAATGAAAAACTGTTTTTT.

Here the CDR3 reads CASSSRTGRDTQYF. For the CDR3, the DNA is TGTGCCAGCAGTTCAAGGACAGGGAGGGATACGCAGTATTTT. V and J are TRBV27 and TRBJ2-3, with 8 bases matching TRBD1. This CDR3 has 14 residues. The V and J ends lost 4 bases and 6 bases, in that order; junction bases with no gene match: 6. Germline CDR1 reads MNHEY; CDR2 reads SMNVEV (reference sequence).

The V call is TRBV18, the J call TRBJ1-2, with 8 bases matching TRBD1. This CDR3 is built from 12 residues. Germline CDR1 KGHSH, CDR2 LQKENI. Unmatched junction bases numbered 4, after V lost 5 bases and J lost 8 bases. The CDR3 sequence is CASSEDRVGYTF. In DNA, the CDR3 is TGTGCCAGCTCAGAGGACAGGGTCGGCTACACCTTC.

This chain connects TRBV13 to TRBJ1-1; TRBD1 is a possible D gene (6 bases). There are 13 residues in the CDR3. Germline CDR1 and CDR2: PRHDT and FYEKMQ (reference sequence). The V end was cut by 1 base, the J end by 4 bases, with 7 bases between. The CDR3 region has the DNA TGTGCCAGCAGCTTAGAACAGGGCACTGAAGCTTTCTTT. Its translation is CASSLEQGTEAFF.

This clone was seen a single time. The CDR3 DNA reads as TGTGCCATCAGAGGGGACAGGGGGCCCAATGGCTACACCTTC. This gives the protein CAIRGDRGPNGYTF. The rearrangement uses TRBV10-3 and TRBJ1-2, with TRBD1 identical over 12 bases. The CDR3 loop spans 14 amino acids. V trimming: 6 bases; J trimming: 6 bases; junction bases outside the gene matches: 5. From germline, CDR1 is ENHRY and CDR2 SYGVKD.

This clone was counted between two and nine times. As DNA, the CDR3 is TGTGCCAGCAGCTTAGGGGGACAGTTTAACTATGGCTACACCTTC. This translates into CASSLGGQFNYGYTF. The chain joins TRBV7-2 to TRBJ1-2, with 7 bases matching TRBD1. The CDR3 has 15 residues. Per the germline V gene, CDR1 is SGHTA and CDR2 is FQGNSA. V shed 1 base and J 1 base; nucleotides not matched to a gene: 3.

The CDR3 here is CASGSEGYQPQHF. CDR3 nucleotide sequence: TGTGCCAGCGGTTCAGAGGGTTATCAGCCCCAGCATTTT. This chain connects TRBV2 to TRBJ1-5; D uncertain. The CDR3 contains 13 residues. Germline V lookup: CDR1 SNHLY, CDR2 FYNNEI. V shed 8 bases and J shed 5 bases, with 13 bases lying between them.

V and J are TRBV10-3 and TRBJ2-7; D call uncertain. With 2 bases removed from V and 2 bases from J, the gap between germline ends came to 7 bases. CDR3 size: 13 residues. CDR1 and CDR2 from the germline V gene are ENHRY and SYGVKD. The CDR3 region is CAISEEETYEQYV. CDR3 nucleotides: TGTGCCATCAGTGAGGAAGAGACCTACGAGCAGTACGTC.

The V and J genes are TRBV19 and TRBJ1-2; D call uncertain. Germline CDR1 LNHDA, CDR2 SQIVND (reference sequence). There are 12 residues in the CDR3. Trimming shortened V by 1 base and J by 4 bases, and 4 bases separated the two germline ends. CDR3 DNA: TGTGCCAGTAGTATAGGGCCCTATGGCTACACCTTC. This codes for CASSIGPYGYTF.

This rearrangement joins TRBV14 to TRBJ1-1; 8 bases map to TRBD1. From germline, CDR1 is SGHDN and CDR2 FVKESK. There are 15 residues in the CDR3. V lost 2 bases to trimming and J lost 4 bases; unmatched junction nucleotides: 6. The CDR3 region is CASSQSSTGGTEAFF. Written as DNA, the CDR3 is TGTGCCAGCAGCCAAAGTTCTACAGGGGGCACTGAAGCTTTCTTT.

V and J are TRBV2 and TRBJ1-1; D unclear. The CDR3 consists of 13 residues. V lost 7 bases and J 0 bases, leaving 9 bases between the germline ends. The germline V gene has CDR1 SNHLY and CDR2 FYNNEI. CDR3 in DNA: TGTGCCAGCACCCGATTACTGAACACTGAAGCTTTCTTT. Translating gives CASTRLLNTEAFF. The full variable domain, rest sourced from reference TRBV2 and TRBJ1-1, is EPEVTQTPSHQVTQMGQEVILRCVPISNHLYFYWYRQILGQKVEFLVSFYNNEISEKSEIFDDQFSVERPDGSNFTLKIRSTKLEDSAMYFCASTRLLNTEAFFGQGTRLTVV.

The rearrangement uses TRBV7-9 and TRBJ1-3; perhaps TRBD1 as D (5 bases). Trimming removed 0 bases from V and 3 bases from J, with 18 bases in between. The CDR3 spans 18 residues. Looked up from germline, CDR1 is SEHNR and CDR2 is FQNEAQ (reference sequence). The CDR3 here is CASSLALMGTPLGNTIYF. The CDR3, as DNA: TGTGCCAGCAGCTTAGCGCTAATGGGGACGCCCCTTGGAAACACCATATATTTT.

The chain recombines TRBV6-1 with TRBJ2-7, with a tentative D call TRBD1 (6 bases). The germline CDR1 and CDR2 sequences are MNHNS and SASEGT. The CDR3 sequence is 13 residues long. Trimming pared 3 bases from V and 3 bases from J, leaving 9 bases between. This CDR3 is CASSDWDIYEQYF. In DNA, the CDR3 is TGTGCCAGCAGTGATTGGGACATCTACGAGCAGTACTTC.

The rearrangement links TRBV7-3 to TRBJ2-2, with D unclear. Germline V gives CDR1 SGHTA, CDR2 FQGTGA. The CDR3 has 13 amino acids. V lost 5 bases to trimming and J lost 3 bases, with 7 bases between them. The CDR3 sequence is CASSRFDTGELFF. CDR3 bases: TGTGCCAGCAGCAGGTTTGACACCGGGGAGCTGTTTTTT.

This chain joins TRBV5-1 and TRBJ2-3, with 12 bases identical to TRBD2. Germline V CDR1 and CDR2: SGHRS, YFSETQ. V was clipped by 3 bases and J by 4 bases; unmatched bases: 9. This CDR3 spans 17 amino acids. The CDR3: CASSSSASGGVADTQYF. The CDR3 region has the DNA TGCGCCAGCAGCTCGTCGGCTAGCGGGGGGGTAGCAGATACGCAGTATTTT.

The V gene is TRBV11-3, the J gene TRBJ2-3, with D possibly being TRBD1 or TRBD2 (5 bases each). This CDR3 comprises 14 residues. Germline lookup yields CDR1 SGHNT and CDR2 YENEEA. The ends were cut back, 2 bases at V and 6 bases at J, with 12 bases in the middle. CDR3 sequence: CASSLQGPHDTQYF. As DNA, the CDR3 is TGTGCCAGCAGCTTACAGGGACCTCATGATACGCAGTATTTT.

Here the CDR3 reads CASSPSGGAAQETQYF. CDR3 coding DNA: TGTGCCAGCAGCCCGAGCGGGGGGGCTGCCCAGGAGACCCAGTACTTC. The chain has TRBV4-2 and TRBJ2-5, with 10 nucleotides matching TRBD2. Germline V gene sequence: CDR1 LGHNA, CDR2 YNFKEQ. V trimming: 4 bases; J trimming: 5 bases; junction bases outside the gene matches: 10. The CDR3 contains 16 residues.

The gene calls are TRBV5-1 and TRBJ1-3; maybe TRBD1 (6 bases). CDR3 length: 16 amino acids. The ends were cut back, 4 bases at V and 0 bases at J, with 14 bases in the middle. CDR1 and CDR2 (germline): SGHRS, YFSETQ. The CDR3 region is CASSQEGGSSGNTIYF. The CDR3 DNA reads TGCGCCAGCAGCCAGGAGGGGGGAAGCTCTGGAAACACCATATATTTT. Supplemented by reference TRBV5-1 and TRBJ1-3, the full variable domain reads KAGVTQTPRYLIKTRGQQVTLSCSPISGHRSVSWYQQTPGQGLQFLFEYFSETQRNKGNFPGRFSGRQFSNSRSEMNVSTLELGDSALYLCASSQEGGSSGNTIYFGEGSWLTVV.

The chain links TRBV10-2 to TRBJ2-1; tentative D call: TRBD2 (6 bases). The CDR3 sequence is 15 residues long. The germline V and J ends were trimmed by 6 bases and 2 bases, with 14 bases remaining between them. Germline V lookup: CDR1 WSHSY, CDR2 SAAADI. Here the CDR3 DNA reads TGCGCCAGCAGCCAAGCGGGCGTTACCTACAATGAGCAGTTCTTC. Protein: CASSQAGVTYNEQFF.

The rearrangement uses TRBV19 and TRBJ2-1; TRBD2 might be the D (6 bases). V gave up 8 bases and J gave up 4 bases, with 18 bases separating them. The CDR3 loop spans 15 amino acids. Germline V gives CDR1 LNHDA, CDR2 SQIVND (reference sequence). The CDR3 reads CASRKTAGAYNEQFF. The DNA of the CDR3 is TGTGCCAGTCGGAAGACAGCGGGCGCGTACAATGAGCAGTTCTTC.

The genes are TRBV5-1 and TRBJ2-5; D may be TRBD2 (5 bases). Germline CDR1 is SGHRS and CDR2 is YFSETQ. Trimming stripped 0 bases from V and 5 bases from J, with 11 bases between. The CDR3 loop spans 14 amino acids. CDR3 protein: CASSLAGMEETQYF. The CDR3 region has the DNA TGCGCCAGCAGCTTGGCGGGGATGGAGGAGACCCAGTACTTC.

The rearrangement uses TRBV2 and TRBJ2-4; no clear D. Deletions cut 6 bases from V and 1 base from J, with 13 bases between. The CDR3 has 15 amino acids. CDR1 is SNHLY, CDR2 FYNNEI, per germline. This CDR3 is CASSDFLMAKNIQYF. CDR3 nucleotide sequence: TGTGCCAGCAGCGACTTTTTGATGGCCAAAAACATTCAGTACTTC.

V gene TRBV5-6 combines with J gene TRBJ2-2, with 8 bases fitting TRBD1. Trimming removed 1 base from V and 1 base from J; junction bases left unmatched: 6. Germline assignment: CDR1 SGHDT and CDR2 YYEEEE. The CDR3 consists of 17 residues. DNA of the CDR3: TGTGCCAGCAGCTTGCCAGGGGGCTTCATGAACACCGGGGAGCTGTTTTTT. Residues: CASSLPGGFMNTGELFF.

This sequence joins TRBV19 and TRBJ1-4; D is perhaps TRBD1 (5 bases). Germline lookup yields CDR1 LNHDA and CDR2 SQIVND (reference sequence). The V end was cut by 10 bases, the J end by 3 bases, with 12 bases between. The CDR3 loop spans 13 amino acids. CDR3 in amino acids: CATAGTANEKLFF. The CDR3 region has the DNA TGTGCCACCGCAGGGACGGCTAATGAAAAACTGTTTTTT.